The 6 T cell receptor beta chains in this list originate from one sample, sequenced in a study of T cell repertoires in cytomegalovirus infection. TCRdb re-analysed the reads in MiXCR, keeping a single row per CDR3 protein. The sample lists approximately 730,000 distinct CDR3 sequences, 25% to 30% occurring once. For these receptors, no antigen is known. The sequencing here drew on cultured CD8+ T cells from PBMCs, taken from culture after CMV antigen stimulation. Receptor source: a human donor in good health (CMV status not recorded). Some clones in this sample may be carry-over from other donors' samples.

The chain combines TRBV27 with TRBJ2-5, with D unclear. This CDR3 is 14 amino acids long. Germline loops: CDR1 MNHEY, CDR2 SMNVEV (reference sequence). V lost 3 bases to trimming and J lost 4 bases, with 12 bases between them. CDR3 sequence (DNA): TGTGCCAGCAGTTTTGAAAGGAGTGGAGAGACCCAGTACTTC. It specifies CASSFERSGETQYF.

The chain combines TRBV6-5 with TRBJ1-1; D may be TRBD1 (6 bases). V was clipped by 2 bases and J by 5 bases, with 18 bases between them. Germline values: CDR1 MNHEY, CDR2 SVGAGI. The CDR3 is made up of 16 amino acids. The DNA of the CDR3 is TGTGCCAGCAGTTACCTGTTCAGGGGCATGGAGACTGAAGCTTTCTTT. Protein: CASSYLFRGMETEAFF.

This clonotype showed up just a few times. The chain carries TRBV6-5 and TRBJ2-1, with D possibly TRBD2 on 7 matching bases. The CDR3 runs to 16 residues. With 0 bases removed from V and 5 bases from J, the gap between germline ends came to 14 bases. CDR1 is MNHEY and CDR2 is SVGAGI in the germline V gene. DNA of the CDR3: TGTGCCAGCAGTTACTCTGCGGGGGCGGTCAACAATGAGCAGTTCTTC. Translating gives CASSYSAGAVNNEQFF.

V gene TRBV7-9 combines with J gene TRBJ2-2; D might be TRBD1 (7 bases). The CDR3 extends over 16 amino acids. Trimming stripped 1 base from V and 4 bases from J, with 13 bases between. Germline values: CDR1 SEHNR, CDR2 FQNEAQ (reference sequence). In DNA, the CDR3 is TGTGCCAGCAGCTTAGAACAGGGGACTGGCACCGGGGAGCTGTTTTTT. Translation gives CASSLEQGTGTGELFF.

The V gene is TRBV5-1, the J gene TRBJ2-5; 9 bases are shared with TRBD2. The J segment lost 4 bases and the V segment lost 6 bases, leaving 10 bases of the junction unmatched. Per germline, CDR1 SGHRS and CDR2 YFSETQ. The CDR3 is 15 residues long. The CDR3 nucleotides are TGCGCCAGCATCGCCGGGACTAGCTCTTTAGAGACCCAGTACTTC. Protein: CASIAGTSSLETQYF.

This clonotype was seen many times. The gene calls are TRBV28 and TRBJ2-1, with D hard to call. The V gene lost 3 bases and the J gene lost 2 bases, with 2 bases spanning the gap. CDR1 MDHEN and CDR2 SYDVKM come from the germline V gene. This CDR3 comprises 12 residues. The CDR3 region has the DNA TGTGCCAGCAGTTTCCCCTACAATGAGCAGTTCTTC. Amino acid sequence: CASSFPYNEQFF. The variable domain in full, with the rest retrieved from reference TRBV28 and TRBJ2-1, is DVKVTQSSRYLVKRTGEKVFLECVQDMDHENMFWYRQDPGLGLRLIYFSYDVKMKEKGDIPEGYSVSREKKERFSLILESASTNQTSMYLCASSFPYNEQFFGPGTRLTVL.